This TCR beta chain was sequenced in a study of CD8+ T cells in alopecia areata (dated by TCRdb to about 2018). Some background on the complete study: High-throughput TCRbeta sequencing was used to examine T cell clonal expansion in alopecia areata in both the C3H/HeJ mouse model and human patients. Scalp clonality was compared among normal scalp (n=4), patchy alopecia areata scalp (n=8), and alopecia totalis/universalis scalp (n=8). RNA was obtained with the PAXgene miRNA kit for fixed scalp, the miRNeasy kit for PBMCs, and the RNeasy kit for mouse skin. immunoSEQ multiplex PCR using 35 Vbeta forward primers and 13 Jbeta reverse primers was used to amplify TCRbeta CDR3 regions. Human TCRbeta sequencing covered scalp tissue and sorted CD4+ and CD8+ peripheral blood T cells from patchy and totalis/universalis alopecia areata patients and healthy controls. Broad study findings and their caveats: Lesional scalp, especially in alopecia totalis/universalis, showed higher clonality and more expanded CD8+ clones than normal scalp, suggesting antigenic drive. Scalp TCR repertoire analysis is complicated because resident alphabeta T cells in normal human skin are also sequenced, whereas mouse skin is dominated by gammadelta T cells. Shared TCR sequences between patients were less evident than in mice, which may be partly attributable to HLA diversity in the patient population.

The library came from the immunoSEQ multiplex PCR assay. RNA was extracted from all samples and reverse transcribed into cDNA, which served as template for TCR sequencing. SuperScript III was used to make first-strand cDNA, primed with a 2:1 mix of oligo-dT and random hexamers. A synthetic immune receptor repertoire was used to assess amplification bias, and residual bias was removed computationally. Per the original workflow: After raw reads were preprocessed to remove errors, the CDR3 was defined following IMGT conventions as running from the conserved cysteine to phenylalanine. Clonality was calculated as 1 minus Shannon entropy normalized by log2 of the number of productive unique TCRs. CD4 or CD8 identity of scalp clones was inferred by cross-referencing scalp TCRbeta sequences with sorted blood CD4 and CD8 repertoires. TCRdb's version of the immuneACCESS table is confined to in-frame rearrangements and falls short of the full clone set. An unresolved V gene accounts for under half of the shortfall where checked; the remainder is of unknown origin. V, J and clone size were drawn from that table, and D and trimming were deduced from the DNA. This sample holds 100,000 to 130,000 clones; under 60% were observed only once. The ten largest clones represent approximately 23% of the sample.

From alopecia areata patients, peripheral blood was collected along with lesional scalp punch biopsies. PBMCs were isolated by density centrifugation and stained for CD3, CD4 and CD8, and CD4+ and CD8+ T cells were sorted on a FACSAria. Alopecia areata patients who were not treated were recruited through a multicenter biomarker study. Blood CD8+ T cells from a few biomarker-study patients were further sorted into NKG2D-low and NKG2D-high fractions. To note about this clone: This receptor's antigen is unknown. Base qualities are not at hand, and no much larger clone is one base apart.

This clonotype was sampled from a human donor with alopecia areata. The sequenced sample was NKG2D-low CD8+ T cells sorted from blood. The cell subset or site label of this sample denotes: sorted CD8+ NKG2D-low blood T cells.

The DNA sequence is TGTGCCAGCAGGCAGGGGAATCAGCCCCAGCATTTT. It specifies CASRQGNQPQHF. The chain is encoded by TRBV13 joined to TRBJ1-5; possibly the D gene is TRBD1, per 6 matching bases. The germline V gene encodes CDR1 PRHDT and CDR2 FYEKMQ (reference sequence). Including the terminal cysteine and phenylalanine, the CDR3 comprises 12 residues. Only the CDR3 DNA is retained, 36 bases long and in frame from the first base. V loses 6 bases of germline sequence and J loses 4 bases, and the interval between the two ends is 7 bases.